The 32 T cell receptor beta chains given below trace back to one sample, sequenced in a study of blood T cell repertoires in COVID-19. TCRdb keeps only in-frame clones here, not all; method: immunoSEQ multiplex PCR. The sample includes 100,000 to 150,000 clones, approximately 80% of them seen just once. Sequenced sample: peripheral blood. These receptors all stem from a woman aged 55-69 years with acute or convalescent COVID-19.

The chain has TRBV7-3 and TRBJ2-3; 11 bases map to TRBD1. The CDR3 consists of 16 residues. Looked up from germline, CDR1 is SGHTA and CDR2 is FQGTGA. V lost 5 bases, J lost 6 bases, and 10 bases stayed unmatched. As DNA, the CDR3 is TGTGCCAGCAGCCTAGGACAGGGGGCCCGGGCGGATACGCAGTATTTT. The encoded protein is CASSLGQGARADTQYF. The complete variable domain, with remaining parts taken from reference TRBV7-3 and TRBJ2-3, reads GAGVSQTPSNKVTEKGKYVELRCDPISGHTALYWYRQSLGQGPEFLIYFQGTGAADDSGLPNDRFFAVRPEGSVSTLKIQRTERGDSAVYLCASSLGQGARADTQYFGPGTRLTVL.

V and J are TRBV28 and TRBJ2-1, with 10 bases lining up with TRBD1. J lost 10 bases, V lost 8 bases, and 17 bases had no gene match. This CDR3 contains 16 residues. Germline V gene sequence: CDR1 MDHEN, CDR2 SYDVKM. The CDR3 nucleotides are TGTGCCAGCCCCCCCGGACAGGGGGGCCCCTTCCACGAGCAGTTCTTC. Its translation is CASPPGQGGPFHEQFF.

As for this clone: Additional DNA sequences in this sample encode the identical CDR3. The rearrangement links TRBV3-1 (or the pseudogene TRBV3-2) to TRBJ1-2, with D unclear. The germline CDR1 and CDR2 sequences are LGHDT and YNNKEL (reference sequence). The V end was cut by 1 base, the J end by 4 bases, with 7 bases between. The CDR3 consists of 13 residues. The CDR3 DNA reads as TGTGCCAGCAGCCAAGTACGGTCCTATGGCTACACCTTC. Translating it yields CASSQVRSYGYTF.

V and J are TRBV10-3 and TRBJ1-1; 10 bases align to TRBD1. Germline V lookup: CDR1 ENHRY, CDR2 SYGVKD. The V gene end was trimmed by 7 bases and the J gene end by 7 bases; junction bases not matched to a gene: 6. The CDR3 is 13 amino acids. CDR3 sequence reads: CAITQDRGYEAFF. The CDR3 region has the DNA TGTGCCATCACTCAGGACAGGGGGTATGAAGCTTTCTTT.

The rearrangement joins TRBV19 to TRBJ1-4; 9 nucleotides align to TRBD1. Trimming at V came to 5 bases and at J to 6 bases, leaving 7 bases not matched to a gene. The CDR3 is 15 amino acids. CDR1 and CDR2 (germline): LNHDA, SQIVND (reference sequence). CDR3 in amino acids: CASSFGQGLHEKLFF. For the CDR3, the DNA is TGTGCCAGTAGTTTCGGACAGGGGCTTCATGAAAAACTGTTTTTT.

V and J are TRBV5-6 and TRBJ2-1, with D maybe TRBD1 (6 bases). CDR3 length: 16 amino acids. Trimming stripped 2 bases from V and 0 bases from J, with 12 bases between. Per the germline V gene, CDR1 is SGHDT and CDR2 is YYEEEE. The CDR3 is CASSLQGFSSYNEQFF. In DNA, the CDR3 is TGTGCCAGCAGCTTACAGGGCTTTAGCTCCTACAATGAGCAGTTCTTC.

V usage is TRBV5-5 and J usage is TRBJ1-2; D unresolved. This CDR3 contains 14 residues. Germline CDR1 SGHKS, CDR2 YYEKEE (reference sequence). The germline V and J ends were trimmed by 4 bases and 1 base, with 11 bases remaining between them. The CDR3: CASSPPIDNYGYTF. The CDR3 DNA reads TGTGCCAGCAGCCCCCCGATAGATAACTATGGCTACACCTTC.

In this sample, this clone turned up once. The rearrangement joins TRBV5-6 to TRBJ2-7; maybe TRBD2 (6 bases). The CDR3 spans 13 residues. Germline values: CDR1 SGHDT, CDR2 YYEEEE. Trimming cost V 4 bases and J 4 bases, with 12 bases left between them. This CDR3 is CASSLGTLYEQYV. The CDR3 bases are TGTGCCAGCAGCCTCGGGACTCTATACGAGCAGTACGTC.

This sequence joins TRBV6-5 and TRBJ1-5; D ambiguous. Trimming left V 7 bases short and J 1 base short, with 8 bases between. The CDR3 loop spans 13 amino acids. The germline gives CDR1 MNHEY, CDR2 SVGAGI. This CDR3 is CASMAASNQPQHF. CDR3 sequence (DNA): TGTGCCAGCATGGCTGCAAGCAATCAGCCCCAGCATTTT.

CDR3 protein: CASSFRGRGQPQHF. The CDR3 bases are TGTGCCAGCAGTTTTAGGGGGCGCGGTCAGCCCCAGCATTTT. The genes are TRBV6-6 and TRBJ1-5; 7 bases are shared with TRBD1. This CDR3 comprises 14 residues. Trimming cost V 4 bases and J 6 bases; bases outside gene matches: 6. Germline values: CDR1 MNHNY, CDR2 SVGAGI (reference sequence).

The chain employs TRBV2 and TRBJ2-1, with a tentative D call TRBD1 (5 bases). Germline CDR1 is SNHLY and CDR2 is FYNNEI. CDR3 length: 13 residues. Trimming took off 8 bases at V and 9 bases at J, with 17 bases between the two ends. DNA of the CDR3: TGTGCCAGCCCCCGGTTACAGGCGAGTGAGCAGTTCTTC. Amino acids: CASPRLQASEQFF.

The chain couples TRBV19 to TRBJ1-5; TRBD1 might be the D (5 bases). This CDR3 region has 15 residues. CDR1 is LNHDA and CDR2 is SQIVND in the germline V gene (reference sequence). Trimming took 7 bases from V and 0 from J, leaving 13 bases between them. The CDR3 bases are TGTGCCAGTACCCCGGGGGTTAATAGCAATCAGCCCCAGCATTTT. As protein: CASTPGVNSNQPQHF.

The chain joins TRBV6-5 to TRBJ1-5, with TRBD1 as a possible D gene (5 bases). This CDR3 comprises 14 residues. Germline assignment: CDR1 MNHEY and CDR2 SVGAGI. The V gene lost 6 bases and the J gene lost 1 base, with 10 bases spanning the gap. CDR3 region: CASRAGWSNQPQHF. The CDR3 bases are TGTGCCAGCAGGGCAGGGTGGAGCAATCAGCCCCAGCATTTT.

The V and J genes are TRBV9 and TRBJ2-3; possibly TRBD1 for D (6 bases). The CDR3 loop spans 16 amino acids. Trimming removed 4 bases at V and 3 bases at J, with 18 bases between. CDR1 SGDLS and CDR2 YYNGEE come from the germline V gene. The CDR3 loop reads CASSPLVGASTDTQYF. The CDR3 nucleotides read TGTGCCAGCAGCCCACTTGTGGGGGCCTCTACAGATACGCAGTATTTT.

The CDR3 is CASSLRQGISYEQYF. CDR3 DNA sequence: TGTGCCAGCAGCTTGCGACAGGGGATTTCCTACGAGCAGTACTTC. The chain carries TRBV7-9 and TRBJ2-7, with 8 bases fitting TRBD1. Germline CDR1 SEHNR, CDR2 FQNEAQ (reference sequence). Trimming at V came to 3 bases and at J to 1 base, leaving 5 bases not matched to a gene. The CDR3 has 15 residues.

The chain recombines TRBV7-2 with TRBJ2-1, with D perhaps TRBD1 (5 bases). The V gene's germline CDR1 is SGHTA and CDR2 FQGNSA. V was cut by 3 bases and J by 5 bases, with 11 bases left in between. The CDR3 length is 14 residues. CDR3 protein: CASSFQRGNNEQFF. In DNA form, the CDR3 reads TGTGCCAGCAGCTTTCAAAGGGGTAACAATGAGCAGTTCTTC.

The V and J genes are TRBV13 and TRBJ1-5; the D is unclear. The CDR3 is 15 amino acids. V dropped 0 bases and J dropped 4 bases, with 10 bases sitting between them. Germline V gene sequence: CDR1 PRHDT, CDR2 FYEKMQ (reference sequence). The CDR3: CASSLGPSGNQPQHF. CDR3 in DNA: TGTGCCAGCAGCTTAGGCCCTTCGGGTAATCAGCCCCAGCATTTT.

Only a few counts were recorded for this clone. The CDR3 nucleotides are TGCGCCAGCCGTTCGACAGGGGGAACTGAAGCTTTCTTT. It codes for CASRSTGGTEAFF. The chain has TRBV10-1 and TRBJ1-1; 9 bases are shared with TRBD1. V shed 8 bases, J shed 5 bases, and the junction held 6 bases outside the gene matches. The germline V gene encodes CDR1 WNHNN and CDR2 SYGVQD (reference sequence). There are 13 residues in the CDR3.

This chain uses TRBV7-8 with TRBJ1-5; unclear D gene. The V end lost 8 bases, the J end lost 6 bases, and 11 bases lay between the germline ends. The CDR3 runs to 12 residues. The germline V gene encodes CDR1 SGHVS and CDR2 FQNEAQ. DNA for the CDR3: TGTGCCAGCGGGCGGGGAAGTCAGCCCCAGCATTTT. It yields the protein CASGRGSQPQHF.

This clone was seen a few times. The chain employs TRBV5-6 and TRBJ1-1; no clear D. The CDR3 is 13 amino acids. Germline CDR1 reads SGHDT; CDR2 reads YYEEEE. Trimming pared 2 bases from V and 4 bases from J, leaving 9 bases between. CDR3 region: CASSFFRGTEAFF. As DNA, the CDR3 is TGTGCCAGCAGCTTTTTTCGGGGCACTGAAGCTTTCTTT.

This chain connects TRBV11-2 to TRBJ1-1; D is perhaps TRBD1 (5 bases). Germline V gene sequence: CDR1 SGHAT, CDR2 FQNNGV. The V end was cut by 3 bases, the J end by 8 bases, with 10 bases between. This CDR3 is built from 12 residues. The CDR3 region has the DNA TGTGCCAGCAGCTTCGACAGAGTCGAAGCTTTCTTT. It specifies CASSFDRVEAFF.

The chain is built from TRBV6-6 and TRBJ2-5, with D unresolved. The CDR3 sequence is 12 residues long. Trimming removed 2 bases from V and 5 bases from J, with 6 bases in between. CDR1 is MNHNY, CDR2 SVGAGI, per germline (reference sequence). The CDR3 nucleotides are TGTGCCAGCAGTTACGTGGAGGAGACCCAGTACTTC. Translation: CASSYVEETQYF.

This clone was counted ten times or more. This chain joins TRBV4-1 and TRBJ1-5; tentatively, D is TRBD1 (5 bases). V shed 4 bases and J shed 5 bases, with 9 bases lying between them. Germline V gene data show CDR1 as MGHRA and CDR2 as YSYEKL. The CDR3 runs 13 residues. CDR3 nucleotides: TGCGCCAGCAGCCTCGGCAGGGATCAGCCCCAGCATTTT. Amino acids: CASSLGRDQPQHF.

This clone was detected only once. The CDR3 DNA follows: TGCGCCAGCAGCCCGCGACAGGATCGGCACACTGAAGCTTTCTTT. It codes for CASSPRQDRHTEAFF. The J gene is TRBJ1-1, the V gene TRBV5-1; D might be TRBD1 (6 bases). V was cut by 4 bases and J by 3 bases, with 16 bases left in between. Germline CDR1 is SGHRS and CDR2 is YFSETQ. The CDR3 consists of 15 residues.

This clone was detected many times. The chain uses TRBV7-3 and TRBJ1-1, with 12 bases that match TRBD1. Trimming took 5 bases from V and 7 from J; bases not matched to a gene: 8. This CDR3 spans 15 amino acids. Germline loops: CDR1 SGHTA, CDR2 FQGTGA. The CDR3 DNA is TGTGCCAGCAGCCCGGGACAGGGGGCGCAGGGTGAAGCTTTCTTT. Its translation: CASSPGQGAQGEAFF.

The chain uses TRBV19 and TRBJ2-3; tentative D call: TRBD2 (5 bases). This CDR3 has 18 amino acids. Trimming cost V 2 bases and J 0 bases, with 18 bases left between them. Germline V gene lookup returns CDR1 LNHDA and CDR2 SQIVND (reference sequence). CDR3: CASSINGNSLDSTDTQYF. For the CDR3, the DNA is TGTGCCAGTAGTATAAACGGGAACTCTCTCGATAGCACAGATACGCAGTATTTT.

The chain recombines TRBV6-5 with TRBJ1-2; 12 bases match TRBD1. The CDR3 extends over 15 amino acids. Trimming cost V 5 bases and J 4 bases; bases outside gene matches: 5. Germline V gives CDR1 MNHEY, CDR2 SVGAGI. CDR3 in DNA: TGTGCCAGCAGTCCCGGGACAGGGGGCTTCTATGGCTACACCTTC. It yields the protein CASSPGTGGFYGYTF.

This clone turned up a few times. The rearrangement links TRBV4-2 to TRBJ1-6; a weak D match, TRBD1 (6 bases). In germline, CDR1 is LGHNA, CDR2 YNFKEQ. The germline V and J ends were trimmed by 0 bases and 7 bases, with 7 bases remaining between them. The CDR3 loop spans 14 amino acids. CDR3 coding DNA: TGTGCCAGCAGCCAAGAGGGGGCAAATTCACCCCTCCACTTT. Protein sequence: CASSQEGANSPLHF.

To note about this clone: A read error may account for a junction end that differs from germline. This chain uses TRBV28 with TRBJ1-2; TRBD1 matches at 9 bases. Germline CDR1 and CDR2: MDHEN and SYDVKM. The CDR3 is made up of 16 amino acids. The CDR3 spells CASSLFSGQGVRGYTF. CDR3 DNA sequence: TGTGCCAGCAGCTTATTCTCGGGACAGGGCGTCAGGGGCTACACCTTC.

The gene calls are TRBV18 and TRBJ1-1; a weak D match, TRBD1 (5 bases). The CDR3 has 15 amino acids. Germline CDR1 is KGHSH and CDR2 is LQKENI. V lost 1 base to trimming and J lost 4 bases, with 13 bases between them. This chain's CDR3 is CASSPRQGMITEAFF. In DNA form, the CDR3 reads TGTGCCAGCTCACCACGGCAGGGTATGATCACTGAAGCTTTCTTT.

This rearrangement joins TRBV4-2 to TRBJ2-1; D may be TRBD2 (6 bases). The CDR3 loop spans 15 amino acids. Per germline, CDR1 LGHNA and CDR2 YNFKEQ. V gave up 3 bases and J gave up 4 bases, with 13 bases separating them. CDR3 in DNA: TGTGCCAGCAGCCAGCTCCGGGACTCGTACAATGAGCAGTTCTTC. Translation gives CASSQLRDSYNEQFF.

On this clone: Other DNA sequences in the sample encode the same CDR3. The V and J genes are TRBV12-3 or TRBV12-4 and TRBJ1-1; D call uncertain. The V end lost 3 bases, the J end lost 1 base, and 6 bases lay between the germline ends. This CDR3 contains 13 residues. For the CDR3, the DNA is TGTGCCAGCAGTTTTGGGCAGAACACTGAAGCTTTCTTT. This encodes CASSFGQNTEAFF.